This T cell receptor beta chain was captured in a study of CD8 T cells in Susac syndrome (dated by TCRdb to the late 2010s). Looking at the study overall: Of the Susac syndrome patients who were sequenced, more than five had clinically active disease and 8 or 9 were in clinical remission. The study used repertoire sequencing to test whether antigen drove CD8+ T cell activation and differentiation in Susac syndrome. At the time of blood withdrawal, Susac syndrome patients were either therapy-naive, taking corticosteroids (with some also receiving IVIg), or on IVIg alone.

A note on this clonotype: The clone's antigen remains unknown. No much larger clonotype is one base removed from it; base qualities were not supplied.

The CDR1 and CDR2 encoded by the germline V gene (reference sequence) are MNHNY and SVGAGI. The CDR3 sequence holds 13 residues, the cysteine and phenylalanine included. This entry keeps only the CDR3 DNA: 39 bases, framed from base 1. V and J lose 0 bases and 5 bases, and a span of 8 bases separates them. RNA was extracted using the RNeasy kit, and about 0.45 to 1 ug of the RNA was reverse transcribed with random hexamers. The immunoSEQ multiplex PCR assay, which covers 54 Vbeta and 13 Jbeta segments, was used to amplify TCR beta CDR3 regions. To correct PCR amplification bias, a synthetic template baseline was used for both primer optimization and computational correction. The original pipeline was this. Reads were assigned to V, D and J genes according to IMGT and analyzed in immunoSEQ Analyzer, with only productive sequences retained. Clonality was computed as one minus Shannon entropy normalized by log2 of the number of productive unique sequences. For each patient and control, public and private clones were evaluated among the 100 most prevalent clones. Clones were defined as Susac-specific if absent from the healthy and MS cohorts, from 1052 published viral clones and from other ImmuneACCESS disease sequences. The public sequencing data were trimmed at Q25 with fastp and processed into clonotypes with MiXCR by TCRdb, which kept only in-frame beta chains. Each CDR3 protein gets just one entry, which takes the most common genes and DNA from the rows behind it. TCRdb assigned the V and J calls; the authors' analysis was not used. In this sample the table shows 210,000 or so distinct CDR3 sequences, about 95% of which occur a single time. Approximately 0.15% of the sample belongs to the ten largest clones.

High-throughput TCR beta sequencing profiled peripheral blood CD8+ and CD4+ T cells from healthy donors, Susac syndrome patients and multiple sclerosis patients. The Susac syndrome patients fulfilled recently defined diagnostic criteria for either definite or probable disease. CD8+ TEMRA cells were enriched by FACS, while bulk CD8+ and CD4+ T cells were purified by magnetic negative isolation. Blood was drawn into EDTA tubes, processed within 24 hours, and PBMCs were isolated by density gradient centrifugation. PBMCs intended for TCR sequencing were cryopreserved in liquid nitrogen and thawed later in a water bath at 37 degrees C. A purity of at least 90% was achieved for sorted or isolated CD4+, CD8+ and CD8+ TEMRA cells. The paper's findings and limits, for the study overall: In the CD4+ T cell repertoire of Susac syndrome patients, clonal expansion was not detected. The TCR sequencing and HLA analysis was acknowledged to have included a relatively small number of individuals.

The material sequenced was CD4+ T cells from PBMCs. This clonotype was sampled from a human donor with Susac syndrome. The chain links TRBV6-6 with TRBJ2-7; matching of 5 bases hints at TRBD2 as the D gene. The sequence in DNA is TGTGCCAGCAGTTACTCGTACGGGAACGAGCAGTACTTC. It translates as CASSYSYGNEQYF.